These T cell receptor beta chains were read from a single sample in a study of blood T cell repertoires in COVID-19. Assay: immunoSEQ multiplex PCR; the TCRdb copy retains only in-frame clones and omits some. The sample contains 150,000 or so clones, just over 85% of which appear only once. Sequencing input: peripheral blood. The receptors come from a man aged 55 to 70 with acute or convalescent COVID-19. Both conserved end residues are trimmed from each CDR3. Fields, in order: V gene, J gene, CDR3 protein.

v_call: TRBV24-1
j_call: TRBJ1-2
cdr3_aa: ATSGGTGAAGYT

v_call: TRBV27
j_call: TRBJ1-4
cdr3_aa: ASSRRGQANEKLF

v_call: TRBV6-5
j_call: TRBJ2-1
cdr3_aa: ASRPRGGSFEQF

v_call: TRBV27
j_call: TRBJ2-1
cdr3_aa: ASSFGGSRYNEQF

v_call: TRBV5-1
j_call: TRBJ2-3
cdr3_aa: ASSVTDTQY

v_call: TRBV19
j_call: TRBJ1-5
cdr3_aa: ASSTRDRGRNQPQH

v_call: TRBV30
j_call: TRBJ2-5
cdr3_aa: AWSAAGLARETQY

v_call: TRBV30
j_call: TRBJ2-6
cdr3_aa: AWSPGQGALPPTSGANVLT

v_call: TRBV28
j_call: TRBJ2-1
cdr3_aa: ASRGPGHNNEQF

v_call: TRBV28
j_call: TRBJ1-4
cdr3_aa: ASSAGVRRTTNEKLF

v_call: TRBV18
j_call: TRBJ2-2
cdr3_aa: ASSPTSGRRTGELF

v_call: TRBV4-2
j_call: TRBJ1-4
cdr3_aa: ASRDRATNEKLF

v_call: TRBV27
j_call: TRBJ1-2
cdr3_aa: ASSLSSPDFYGYT

v_call: TRBV3-1/TRBV3-2
j_call: TRBJ2-7
cdr3_aa: ASSQSTGYEQY

v_call: TRBV7-9
j_call: TRBJ2-5
cdr3_aa: ASSSGLQETQY